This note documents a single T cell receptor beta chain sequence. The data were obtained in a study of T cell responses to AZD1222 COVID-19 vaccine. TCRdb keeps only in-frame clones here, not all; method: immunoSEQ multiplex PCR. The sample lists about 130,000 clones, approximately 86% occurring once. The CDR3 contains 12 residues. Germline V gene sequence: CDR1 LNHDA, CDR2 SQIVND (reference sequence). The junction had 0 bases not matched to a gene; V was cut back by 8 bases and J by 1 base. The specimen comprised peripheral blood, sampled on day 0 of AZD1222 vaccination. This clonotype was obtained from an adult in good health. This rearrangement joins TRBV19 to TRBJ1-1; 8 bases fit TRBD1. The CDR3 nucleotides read TGTGCCAGTGGGACAGGGAACACTGAAGCTTTCTTT. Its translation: CASGTGNTEAFF. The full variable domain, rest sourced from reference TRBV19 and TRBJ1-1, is DGGITQSPKYLFRKEGQNVTLSCEQNLNHDAMYWYRQDPGQGLRLIYYSQIVNDFQKGDIAEGYSVSREKKESFPLTVTSAQKNPTAFYLCASGTGNTEAFFGQGTRLTVV.